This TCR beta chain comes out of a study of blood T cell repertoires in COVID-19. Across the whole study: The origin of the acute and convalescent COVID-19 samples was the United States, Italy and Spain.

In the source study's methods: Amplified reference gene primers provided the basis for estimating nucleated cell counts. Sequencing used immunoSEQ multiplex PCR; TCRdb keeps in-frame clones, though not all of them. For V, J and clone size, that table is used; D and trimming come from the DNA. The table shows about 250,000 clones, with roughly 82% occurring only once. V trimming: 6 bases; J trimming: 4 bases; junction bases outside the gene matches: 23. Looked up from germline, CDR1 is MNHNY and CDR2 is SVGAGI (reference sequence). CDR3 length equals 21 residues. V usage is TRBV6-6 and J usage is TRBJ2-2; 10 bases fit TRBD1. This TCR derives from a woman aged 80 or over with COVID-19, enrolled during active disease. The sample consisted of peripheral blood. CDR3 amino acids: CASSEKPAGTGAARSTGELFF. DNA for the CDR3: TGTGCCAGCAGCGAGAAGCCAGCCGGGACAGGGGCCGCGCGGAGCACCGGGGAGCTGTTTTTT.